A selection of T cell receptor beta chains follows, all from one sample in a study of OX40 agonist ivuxolimab in advanced cancers. Produced via immunoSEQ multiplex PCR; TCRdb's table is partial and in-frame only. The repertoire holds 30,000 to 45,000 clones, with 85% to 90% as singletons. Specimen: CD4+ or CD8+ T cells sorted from blood, collected in a trial of the OX40 agonist ivuxolimab. These receptors were collected from an adult with an advanced solid tumor such as melanoma, head and neck, liver or kidney cancer. Each CDR3 is given with its conserved first and last residue.

>TRBJ1-3|TRBV6-5
CASSYSKGNTIYF
>TRBJ2-4|TRBV6-5
CASSPGQGAIQYF
>TRBJ2-7|TRBV5-4
CASSLAGASEQYF
>TRBJ2-7|TRBV4-1
CASSQDPLSYEQYF
>TRBJ2-5|TRBV18
CASSPPGVGVETQYF
>TRBJ2-4|TRBV18
CASSPILTGTSGRRWTGKNIQYF
>TRBJ1-5|TRBV7-6
CASSLGGDRRNQPQHF
>TRBJ1-5|TRBV7-9
CASSEADQATNQPQHF
>TRBJ1-3|TRBV7-9
CASSLQGTGNTIYF
>TRBJ2-1|TRBV5-1
CASSLDGRVQFF
>TRBJ2-6|TRBV5-4
CASSPRQGYTLRGANVLTF
>TRBJ2-5|TRBV29-1
CSVDRGVQETQYF
>TRBJ1-1|TRBV7-9
CASSLRAGEFTEAFF
>TRBJ2-1|TRBV19
CASSISTYNEQFF
>TRBJ2-7|TRBV6-1
CASSEGGTSVYEQYF
>TRBJ2-2|TRBV28
CASSLAGRRSNTGELFF
>TRBJ2-7|TRBV9
CASSVAGSASGIYEQYF